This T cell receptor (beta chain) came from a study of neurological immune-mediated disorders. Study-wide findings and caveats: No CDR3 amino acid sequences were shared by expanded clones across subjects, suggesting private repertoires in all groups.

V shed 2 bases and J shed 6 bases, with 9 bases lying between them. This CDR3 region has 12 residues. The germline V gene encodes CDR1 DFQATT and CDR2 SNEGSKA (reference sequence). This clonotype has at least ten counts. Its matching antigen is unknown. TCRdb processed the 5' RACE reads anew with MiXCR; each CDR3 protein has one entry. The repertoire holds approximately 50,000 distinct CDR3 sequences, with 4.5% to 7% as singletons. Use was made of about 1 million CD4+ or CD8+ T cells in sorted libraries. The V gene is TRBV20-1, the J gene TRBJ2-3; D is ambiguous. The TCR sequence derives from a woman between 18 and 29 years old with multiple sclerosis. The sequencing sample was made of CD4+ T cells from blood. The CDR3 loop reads CSARPSLDTQYF. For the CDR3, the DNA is TGCAGTGCTAGACCCTCCTTGGATACGCAGTATTTT.